This T cell receptor beta chain was recovered during a study of cytomegalovirus exposure and HLA in healthy donors (dated by TCRdb to between 2016 and 2019). About the full investigation: According to an earlier analysis of 450 to 650 of the donors, about 170 million T cells yielded 117 million unique TCR beta sequences and about 300 Gb of sequence data. An early release covering roughly 600 HLA-typed donors comprised roughly 300 gigabases of sequencing data and about 90 million unique TCR sequences. Of the roughly 400 genotyped donors, roughly 85% fell in the genetic ancestry cluster associated with self-reported Caucasian donors. The study aimed to test whether cataloging public T cell receptors could reveal signatures of past pathogen exposure. The study profiled the T cell repertoires of 550 to 700 subjects by immunosequencing and related them to cytomegalovirus serostatus. In addition to the first cohort of several hundred subjects, a separate validation cohort of 120 different subjects was used. The study combined high-throughput TCR immunosequencing, statistical association of individual TCRs with disease status, and machine learning to predict cytomegalovirus infection status. In a later analysis, previously published TCR beta repertoires from several hundred donors were re-analyzed and high-resolution HLA genotyping was added so that TCR occurrence patterns could be studied. Rather than drawing on any new phenotypic data, the later analysis identified candidate immune exposures from TCR beta sequences and the way those sequences occurred across donors. An earlier analysis of fewer than 700 of the donors applied high-throughput TCR beta sequencing to assess whether each TCR beta V gene segment acted as functional or pseudogenic. Donor age, sex, ethnicity and CMV serostatus were collected together with the repertoire data. Genome-wide SNP genotypes for about 55% of the roughly 670 donors were used in a later genetic analysis, which treated that subset as a discovery cohort. Every discovery cohort repertoire had been produced on one sequencing platform. HLA typing covered class I and class II loci at four-digit resolution. Typing coverage varied by locus: about 629-630 donors for A, B, C, DRB1 and DQB1; approximately 560 for DQA1; over 600 for DPA1; around 490 for DPB1. Because of strong linkage in the cohort, a few DR-DQ haplotypes were treated as single units for association and clustering. Among 350 to 400 genotyped donors of the cohort, an average of about 240,000 unique TCR beta nucleotide sequences were sequenced per donor, roughly a sixth of them non-productive.

Library construction relied on the immunoSEQ multiplex PCR assay. A mixture of 60 forward primers for TCR Vbeta segments and 13 reverse primers for TCR Jbeta segments was used in the multiplex PCR. A multiplex PCR assay on genomic DNA amplified the CDR3 region of rearranged TCR beta genes. On the Illumina HiSeq System, the amplified TCR beta libraries were sequenced as 87-base-pair reads. The paper's processing steps were these. Across the roughly 600 repertoires, a later analysis counted approximately 75 million unique TCR beta chains, roughly 11 million of which were shared by at least two donors. Raw reads were error-corrected and collapsed into unique sequences by a nearest-neighbor algorithm in which closely related sequences were merged to remove PCR and sequencing errors. CDR3 sequences were aligned to IMGT reference sequences to assign V, D and J gene segments. For a sequence to be retained, at least a six-nucleotide match to both a V gene segment and a J gene segment was required. Rearrangements were called productive when the CDR3 lacked stop codons and stayed in frame with V and J; all others were non-productive. Following IMGT convention, CDR3 was defined as the stretch from the second conserved V-encoded cysteine up to the conserved J-encoded phenylalanine. The earlier analysis of about 500 of the donors excluded sequences that lacked an unambiguous match to a single V gene segment. An earlier analysis of under 750 of the donors called V segments functional above 56.7% productive rearrangements and segregating when the between-donor standard deviation exceeded 5%. To diagnose cytomegalovirus status from the catalog of TCR beta chain sequences, a statistical classification framework was built. A later analysis assigned V and J genes by comparing TCR nucleotide sequences with IMGT/GENE-DB human TR gene sequences. In a later analysis, CDR3 sequences and most-parsimonious VDJ recombination scenarios were assigned using the TCRdist pipeline. A later analysis defined each TCR beta chain by its CDR3 amino acid sequence plus V-gene family, and excluded reads lacking a unique V-gene family. To address suspected cross-contamination and a sequencing artifact, a later analysis removed 592 highly shared, low-generation-probability nucleotide sequences. For each public chain, a later analysis derived a clonal expansion index from normalized ranks of inferred template counts within each repertoire. Generation probabilities in a later analysis came from a VDJ recombination model fitted to out-of-frame rearrangements, and those results were checked against IGoR. A later analysis scored TCR-TCR, TCR-HLA and TCR-CMV co-occurrence with hypergeometric tests, applying a repertoire-size bias correction to TCR pairs. False discovery rates were estimated in a later analysis by permuting HLA or CMV assignments 20 times. A later analysis grouped co-occurring TCRs with DBSCAN, adding TCRdist sequence similarity when clustering within HLA-allele-positive subsets. Repertoires with fewer than 30,000 or more than 120,000 public chains, plus five repertoires with anomalous nucleotide sharing, were excluded from co-occurrence clustering. In TCRdb, the immuneACCESS table is reduced to in-frame sequences with V and J assigned. These tables do not hold every clone; where another copy was compared, an unresolved V gene accounts for under half, and the others remain unexplained. Clone size and the V and J calls come from that table; the DNA yielded D and trimming. This sample's table has entries for around 100,000 clones. The ten largest clonotypes hold about 0.59% of the sample.

Beyond this particular receptor, the publication reports: Correlated functional status among segregating V segments might reflect linkage disequilibrium, but an unknown experimental factor could not be ruled out. While some public TCRs were present in many individuals, most TCR sequences turned up only very rarely across donors. A later analysis found that TCR association rates varied across HLA loci, with DRB1 alleles showing the most associated TCRs and HLA-C alleles the fewest. Cytomegalovirus status was reported to be diagnosed by the classifier with high specificity and sensitivity in both the original and validation cohorts. Broadly in line with IMGT annotations, most TCR beta V segments showed up in productive rearrangements about 87% or about 30% of the time in an earlier analysis of around 550 of the donors. In this cohort, only TCR beta chains were sequenced, and detectable features were limited by the absence of alpha or paired-chain data. A total of fewer than 200 TCR beta chains were listed by the study as associated with cytomegalovirus. In a later analysis, most CMV-associated TCR beta chains were found to appear HLA-restricted, with HLA associations seemingly driven largely by CMV exposure. Three of the identified cytomegalovirus-associated TCR beta chains were confirmed in vitro to be specific for cytomegalovirus antigens. Specific HLA alleles were associated with some 15,000 TCR beta sequences at a false discovery rate of 0.05 in a later analysis. A further reported finding was that TCR beta sequences accurately predicted the HLA-A and HLA-B alleles for most subjects in the first cohort. Compared with equally common non-associated chains, HLA-associated TCR beta chains in a later analysis were more clonally expanded and had lower generation probabilities. A later analysis reported that several top co-occurrence clusters appeared linked to parvovirus B19, influenza, CMV and Epstein-Barr virus. The only immune exposure information available for the cohort was CMV serostatus. According to the authors, the approach could potentially be generalized to other disease states and immunological phenotypes. Compared with the roughly 710-donor mean, donors in an Asian-associated ancestry cluster had fewer N-insertions in productive TCRs, according to a later genetic analysis. Because some donors lacked HLA typing at each locus, the association tests relied only on the typed subset. When HLA alleles, especially DR and DQ, strongly co-occurred, TCR associations were difficult to assign to individual alleles. A group of highly shared sequence variants was considered likely to be a technical artifact of the sequencing pipeline. Seventeen rarely observed V segments, including chromosome 9 orphons, were excluded from the earlier analysis of approximately 500 of the donors because counts were too low. A later genetic analysis associated a missense DCLRE1C variant with V-gene and J-gene trimming of TCR beta chains, and an independent cohort replicated the association. Sequencing depth was assumed to be roughly uniform across donors in the presence/absence analyses, though that assumption may not hold.

The cohort comprised around 700 healthy bone marrow donors. At the time of sampling, every cohort member was nominally healthy, though immune exposures that went unrecorded were likely present. The donor was CMV seronegative and was included in the group of about 350 seronegative cohort members. A peripheral blood sample was collected from each donor, and TCR beta sequencing was performed on peripheral blood mononuclear cells. The Qiagen DNeasy Blood Extraction Kit was used to extract genomic DNA from the blood cell samples. A word on this clone: No cognate antigen has been identified for it.

The sequence was collected from a man aged 45-65 years in good health and CMV-seronegative. The sequenced sample was PBMCs.

The CDR3 protein: CASSYRPVGYEQYF. The DNA reads as follows: TGTGCCAGCAGTTACCGGCCGGTCGGGTACGAGCAGTACTTC. The rearrangement joined TRBV6-5 to TRBJ2-7; the D gene assignment is ambiguous. Sequences MNHEY (CDR1) and SVGAGI (CDR2) are obtained from the germline V gene. A distance of 12 bases separates the germline ends of V and J, which lose 2 bases and 4 bases respectively. Reading from cysteine to phenylalanine, the CDR3 counts 14 amino acids. This entry keeps only the CDR3 DNA: 42 bases, framed from base 1.